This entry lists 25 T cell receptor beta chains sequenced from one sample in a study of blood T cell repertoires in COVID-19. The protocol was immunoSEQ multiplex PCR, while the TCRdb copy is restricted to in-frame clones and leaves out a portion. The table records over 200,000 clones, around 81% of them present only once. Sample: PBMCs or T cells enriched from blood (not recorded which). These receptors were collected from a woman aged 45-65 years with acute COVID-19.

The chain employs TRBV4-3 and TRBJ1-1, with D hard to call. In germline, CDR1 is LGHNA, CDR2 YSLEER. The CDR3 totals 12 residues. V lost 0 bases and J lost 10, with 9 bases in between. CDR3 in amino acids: CASSQEWGAAFF. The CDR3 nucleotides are TGCGCCAGCAGCCAAGAGTGGGGAGCAGCTTTCTTT.

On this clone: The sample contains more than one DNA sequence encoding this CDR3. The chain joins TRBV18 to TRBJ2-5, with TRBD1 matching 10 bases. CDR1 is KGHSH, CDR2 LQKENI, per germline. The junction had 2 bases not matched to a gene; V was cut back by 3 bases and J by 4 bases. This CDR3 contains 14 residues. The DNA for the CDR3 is TGTGCCAGCTCACCGGGACAGGGGAGAGAGACCCAGTACTTC. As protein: CASSPGQGRETQYF.

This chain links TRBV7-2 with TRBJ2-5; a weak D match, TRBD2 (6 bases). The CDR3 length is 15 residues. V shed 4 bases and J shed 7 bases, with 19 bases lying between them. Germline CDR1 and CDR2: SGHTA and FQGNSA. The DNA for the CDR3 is TGTGCCAGCAGCTGGAGCGCGGAGGGCCTAGGGACCCAGTACTTC. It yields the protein CASSWSAEGLGTQYF.

CDR3 residues: CASIRFGQPQHF. CDR3 DNA sequence: TGTGCCAGCATCCGCTTTGGCCAGCCCCAGCATTTT. The V and J genes are TRBV28 and TRBJ1-5; no firm D call. This CDR3 region has 12 residues. Germline CDR1 and CDR2: MDHEN and SYDVKM. Trimming stripped 7 bases from V and 7 bases from J, with 11 bases between.

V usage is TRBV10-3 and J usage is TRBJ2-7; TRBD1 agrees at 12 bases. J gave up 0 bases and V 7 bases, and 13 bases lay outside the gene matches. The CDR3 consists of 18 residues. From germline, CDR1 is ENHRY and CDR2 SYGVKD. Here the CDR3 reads CAIMDPGQGAHGSYEQYF. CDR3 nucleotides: TGTGCCATCATGGACCCGGGACAGGGGGCGCATGGCTCCTACGAGCAGTACTTC.

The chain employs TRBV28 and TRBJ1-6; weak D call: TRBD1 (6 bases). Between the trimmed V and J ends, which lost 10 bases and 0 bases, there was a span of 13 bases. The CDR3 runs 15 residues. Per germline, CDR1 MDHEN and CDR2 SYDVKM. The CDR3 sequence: CATRTASSYNSPLHF. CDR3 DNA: TGTGCCACCCGGACAGCGAGCTCCTATAATTCACCCCTCCACTTT.

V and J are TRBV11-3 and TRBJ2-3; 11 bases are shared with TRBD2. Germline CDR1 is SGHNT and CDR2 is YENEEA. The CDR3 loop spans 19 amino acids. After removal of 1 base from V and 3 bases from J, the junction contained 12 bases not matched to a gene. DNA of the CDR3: TGTGCCAGCAGCTTAGGCGTCGGTAGCGGGGGGGCTGGGACAGATACGCAGTATTTT. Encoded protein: CASSLGVGSGGAGTDTQYF.

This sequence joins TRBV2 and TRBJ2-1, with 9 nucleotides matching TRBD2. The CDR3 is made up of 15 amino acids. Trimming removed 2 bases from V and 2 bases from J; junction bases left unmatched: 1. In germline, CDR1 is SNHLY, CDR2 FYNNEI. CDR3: CASSEQRGAYNEQFF. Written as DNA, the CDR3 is TGTGCCAGCAGTGAACAGCGGGGGGCCTACAATGAGCAGTTCTTC.

CDR3 sequence: CASRDRGANEKLFF. Written as DNA, the CDR3 is TGTGCCAGCAGGGACAGGGGTGCTAATGAAAAACTGTTTTTT. The chain links TRBV27 to TRBJ1-4; 9 bases align to TRBD1. The length of the CDR3 is 14 residues. V shed 6 bases, J shed 3 bases, and the junction held 2 bases outside the gene matches. CDR1 is MNHEY and CDR2 is SMNVEV in the germline V gene (reference sequence).

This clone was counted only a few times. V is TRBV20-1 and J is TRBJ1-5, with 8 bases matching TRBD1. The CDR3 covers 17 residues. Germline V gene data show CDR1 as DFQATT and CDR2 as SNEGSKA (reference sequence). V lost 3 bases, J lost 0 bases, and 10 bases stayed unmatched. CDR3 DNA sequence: TGCAGTGCTAGTGCAGGGGGCTCGGATTATAGCAATCAGCCCCAGCATTTT. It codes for CSASAGGSDYSNQPQHF.

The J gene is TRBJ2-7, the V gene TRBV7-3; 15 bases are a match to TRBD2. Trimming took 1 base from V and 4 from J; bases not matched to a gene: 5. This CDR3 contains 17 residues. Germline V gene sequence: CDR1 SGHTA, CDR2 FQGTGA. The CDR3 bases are TGTGCCAGCAGCTTAAGCGGAGGGACTAGCGGGAGGTACGAGCAGTACTTC. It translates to CASSLSGGTSGRYEQYF.

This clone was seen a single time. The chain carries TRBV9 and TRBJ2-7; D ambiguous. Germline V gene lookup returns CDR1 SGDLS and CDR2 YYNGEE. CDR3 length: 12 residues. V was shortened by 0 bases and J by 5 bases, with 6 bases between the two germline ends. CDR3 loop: CASSVGHDEQYF. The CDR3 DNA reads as TGTGCCAGCAGCGTAGGACATGACGAGCAGTACTTC.

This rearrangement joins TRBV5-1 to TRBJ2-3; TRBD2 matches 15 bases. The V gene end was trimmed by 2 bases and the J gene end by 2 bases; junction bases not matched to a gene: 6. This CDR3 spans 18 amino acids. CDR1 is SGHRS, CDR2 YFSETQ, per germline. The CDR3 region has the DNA TGCGCCAGCAGCTTCCTAGGACTAGCGGGAGGGAACACAGATACGCAGTATTTT. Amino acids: CASSFLGLAGGNTDTQYF.

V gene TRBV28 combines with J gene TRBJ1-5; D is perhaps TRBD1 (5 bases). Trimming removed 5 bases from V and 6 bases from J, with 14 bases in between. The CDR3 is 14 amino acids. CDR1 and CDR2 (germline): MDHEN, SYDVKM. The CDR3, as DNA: TGTGCCAGCAGTCCCGGGGGGGGTAGTCAGCCCCAGCATTTT. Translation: CASSPGGGSQPQHF. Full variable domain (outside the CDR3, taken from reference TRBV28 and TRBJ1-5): DVKVTQSSRYLVKRTGEKVFLECVQDMDHENMFWYRQDPGLGLRLIYFSYDVKMKEKGDIPEGYSVSREKKERFSLILESASTNQTSMYLCASSPGGGSQPQHFGDGTRLSIL.

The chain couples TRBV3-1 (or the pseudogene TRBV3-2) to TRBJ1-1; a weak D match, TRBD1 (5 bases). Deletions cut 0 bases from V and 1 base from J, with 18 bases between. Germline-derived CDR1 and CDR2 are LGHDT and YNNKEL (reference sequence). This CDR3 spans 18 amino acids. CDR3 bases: TGTGCCAGCAGCCAAGAAGGGGAGGGCGACAAGGGGAACACTGAAGCTTTCTTT. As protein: CASSQEGEGDKGNTEAFF.

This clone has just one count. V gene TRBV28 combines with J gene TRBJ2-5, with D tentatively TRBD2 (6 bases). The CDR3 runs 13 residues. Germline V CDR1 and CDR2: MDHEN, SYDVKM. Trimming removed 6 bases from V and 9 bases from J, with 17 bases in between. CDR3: CASRGDSPQAQYF. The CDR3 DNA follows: TGTGCCAGCAGGGGGGACTCCCCTCAGGCCCAGTACTTC.

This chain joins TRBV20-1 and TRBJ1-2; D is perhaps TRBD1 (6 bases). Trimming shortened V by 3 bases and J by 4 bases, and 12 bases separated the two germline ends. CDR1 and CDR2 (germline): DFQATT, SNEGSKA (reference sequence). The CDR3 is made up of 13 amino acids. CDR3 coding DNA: TGCAGTGCTAGTATTGGGGACACCTATGGCTACACCTTC. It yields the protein CSASIGDTYGYTF.

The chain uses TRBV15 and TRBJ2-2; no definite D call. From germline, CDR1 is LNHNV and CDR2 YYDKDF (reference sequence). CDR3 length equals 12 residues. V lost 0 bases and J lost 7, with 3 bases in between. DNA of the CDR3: TGTGCCACCAGCAGAGACATCGGGGAGCTGTTTTTT. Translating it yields CATSRDIGELFF.

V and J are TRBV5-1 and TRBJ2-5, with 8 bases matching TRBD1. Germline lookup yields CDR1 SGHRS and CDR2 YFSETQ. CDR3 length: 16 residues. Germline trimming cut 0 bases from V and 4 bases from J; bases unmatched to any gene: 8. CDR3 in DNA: TGCGCCAGCAGCTTGGTATCCCAGGGGGCGGGAGAGACCCAGTACTTC. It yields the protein CASSLVSQGAGETQYF.

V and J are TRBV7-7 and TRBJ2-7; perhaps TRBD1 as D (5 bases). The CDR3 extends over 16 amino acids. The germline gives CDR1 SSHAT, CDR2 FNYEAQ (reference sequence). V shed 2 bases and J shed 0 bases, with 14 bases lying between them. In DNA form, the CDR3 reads TGTGCCAGCAGCTTACCCTCGAACAGGCCCTCCTACGAGCAGTACTTC. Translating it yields CASSLPSNRPSYEQYF.

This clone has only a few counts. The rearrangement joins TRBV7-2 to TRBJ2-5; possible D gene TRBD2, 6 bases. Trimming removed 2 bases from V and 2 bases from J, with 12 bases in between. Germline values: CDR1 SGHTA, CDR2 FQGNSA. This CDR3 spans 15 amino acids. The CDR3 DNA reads TGTGCCAGCAGCTTATGGGGGGACCGACAAGAGACCCAGTACTTC. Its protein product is CASSLWGDRQETQYF.

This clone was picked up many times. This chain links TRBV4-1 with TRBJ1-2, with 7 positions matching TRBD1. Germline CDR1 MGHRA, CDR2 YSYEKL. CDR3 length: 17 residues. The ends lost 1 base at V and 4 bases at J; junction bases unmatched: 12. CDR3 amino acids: CASSQAPSTGHLYGYTF. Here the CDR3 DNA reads TGCGCCAGCAGCCAAGCCCCCTCGACAGGGCACCTCTATGGCTACACCTTC.

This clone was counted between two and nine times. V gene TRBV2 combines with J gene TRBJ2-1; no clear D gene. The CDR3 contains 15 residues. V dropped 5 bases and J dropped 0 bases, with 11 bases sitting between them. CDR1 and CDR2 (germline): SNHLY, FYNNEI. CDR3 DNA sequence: TGTGCCAGCAGTCCGCGTTTAAGCTCCTACAATGAGCAGTTCTTC. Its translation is CASSPRLSSYNEQFF.

CDR3 residues: CASSSQGSPNTEAFF. The CDR3 DNA sequence: TGTGCCAGCAGTAGTCAGGGGTCCCCGAACACTGAAGCTTTCTTT. The chain links TRBV6-4 to TRBJ1-1; D may be TRBD1 (6 bases). CDR1 MRHNA and CDR2 SNTAGT come from the germline V gene. The CDR3 spans 15 residues. V was pared by 5 bases and J by 1 base, with 14 bases between.

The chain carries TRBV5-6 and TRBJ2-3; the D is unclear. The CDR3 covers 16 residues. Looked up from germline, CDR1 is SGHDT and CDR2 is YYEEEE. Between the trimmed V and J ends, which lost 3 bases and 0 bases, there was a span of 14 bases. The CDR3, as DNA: TGTGCCAGCAGCTCGTTTTATAGCCCGAGCACAGATACGCAGTATTTT. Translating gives CASSSFYSPSTDTQYF.